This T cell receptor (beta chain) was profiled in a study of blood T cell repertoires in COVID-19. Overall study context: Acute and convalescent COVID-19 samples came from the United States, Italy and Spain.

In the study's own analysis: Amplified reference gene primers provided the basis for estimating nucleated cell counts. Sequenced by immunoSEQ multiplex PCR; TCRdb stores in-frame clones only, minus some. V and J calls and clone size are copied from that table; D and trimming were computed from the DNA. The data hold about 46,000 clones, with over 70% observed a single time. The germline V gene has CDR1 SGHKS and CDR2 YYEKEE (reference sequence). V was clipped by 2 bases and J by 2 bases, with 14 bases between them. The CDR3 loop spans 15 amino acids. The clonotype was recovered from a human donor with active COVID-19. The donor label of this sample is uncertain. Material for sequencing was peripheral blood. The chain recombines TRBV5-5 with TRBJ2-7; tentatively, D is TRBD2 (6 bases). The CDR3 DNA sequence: TGTGCCAGCAGCTTTGGGGCCCGCGGGGCCTACGAGCAGTACTTC. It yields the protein CASSFGARGAYEQYF.